What follows are 15 T cell receptor beta chains derived from one specimen sequenced in a study of blood T cell repertoires in COVID-19. TCRdb's table, derived via immunoSEQ multiplex PCR, lists solely in-frame clones and lacks some. The table has about 250,000 clones, more than 85% seen once. The source material was peripheral blood. Source of these receptors: a man between 25 and 39 years old with acute or convalescent COVID-19.

This chain joins TRBV19 and TRBJ1-5; 7 bases agree with TRBD1. The CDR3 runs to 17 residues. Looked up from germline, CDR1 is LNHDA and CDR2 is SQIVND (reference sequence). Trimming took 3 bases from V and 0 from J; bases not matched to a gene: 8. In DNA form, the CDR3 reads TGTGCCAGTAGTATCCGACAGGGCCGATATAGCAATCAGCCCCAGCATTTT. It codes for CASSIRQGRYSNQPQHF. The variable domain in full, with the rest retrieved from reference TRBV19 and TRBJ1-5, is DGGITQSPKYLFRKEGQNVTLSCEQNLNHDAMYWYRQDPGQGLRLIYYSQIVNDFQKGDIAEGYSVSREKKESFPLTVTSAQKNPTAFYLCASSIRQGRYSNQPQHFGDGTRLSIL.

This chain uses TRBV19 with TRBJ1-6; tentatively, D is TRBD1 (6 bases). The V gene lost 6 bases and the J gene lost 7 bases, with 13 bases spanning the gap. CDR1 and CDR2 (germline): LNHDA, SQIVND (reference sequence). The CDR3 has 14 amino acids. The CDR3 protein is CASSPGQRNSPLHF. As DNA, the CDR3 is TGTGCCAGTAGCCCCGGACAGCGAAATTCACCCCTCCACTTT. Full variable domain (remainder filled in from reference TRBV19 and TRBJ1-6): DGGITQSPKYLFRKEGQNVTLSCEQNLNHDAMYWYRQDPGQGLRLIYYSQIVNDFQKGDIAEGYSVSREKKESFPLTVTSAQKNPTAFYLCASSPGQRNSPLHFGNGTRLTVT.

The CDR3 spells CASSHGDRGNQPQHF. The CDR3 DNA reads TGTGCCAGCAGCCACGGGGACAGGGGCAATCAGCCCCAGCATTTT. The chain uses TRBV5-5 and TRBJ1-5; 9 nucleotides agree with TRBD1. Trimming cost V 4 bases and J 2 bases; bases outside gene matches: 4. This CDR3 has 15 residues. Germline-derived CDR1 and CDR2 are SGHKS and YYEKEE (reference sequence). The full variable domain, in which reference TRBV5-5 and TRBJ1-5 provide the parts outside the CDR3, is DAGVTQSPTHLIKTRGQQVTLRCSPISGHKSVSWYQQVLGQGPQFIFQYYEKEERGRGNFPDRFSARQFPNYSSELNVNALLLGDSALYLCASSHGDRGNQPQHFGDGTRLSIL.

The rearrangement links TRBV4-1 to TRBJ1-1; D may be TRBD1 (6 bases). Germline values: CDR1 MGHRA, CDR2 YSYEKL. Trimming removed 4 bases at V and 4 bases at J, with 10 bases between. The CDR3 covers 13 residues. This CDR3 is CASSREGGTEAFF. The CDR3 region has the DNA TGCGCCAGCAGCCGAGAGGGGGGCACTGAAGCTTTCTTT.

The V call is TRBV19, the J call TRBJ2-4; perhaps TRBD2 as D (5 bases). The CDR3 has 12 amino acids. The V end lost 7 bases, the J end lost 8 bases, and 12 bases lay between the germline ends. Germline loops: CDR1 LNHDA, CDR2 SQIVND (reference sequence). The CDR3 protein is CASKAWGDIQYF. CDR3 DNA sequence: TGTGCCAGTAAAGCTTGGGGAGACATTCAGTACTTC. The full variable domain, with the rest looked up from reference TRBV19 and TRBJ2-4, is DGGITQSPKYLFRKEGQNVTLSCEQNLNHDAMYWYRQDPGQGLRLIYYSQIVNDFQKGDIAEGYSVSREKKESFPLTVTSAQKNPTAFYLCASKAWGDIQYFGAGTRLSVL.

This clone appeared a single time. The V and J genes are TRBV28 and TRBJ2-4; tentative D call: TRBD2 (5 bases). The CDR3 has 13 residues. From germline, CDR1 is MDHEN and CDR2 SYDVKM. Trimming took off 3 bases at V and 5 bases at J, with 8 bases between the two ends. The CDR3 nucleotides read TGTGCCAGCAGTTTCGAGAGGGAAAACATTCAGTACTTC. It is translated as CASSFERENIQYF.

V gene TRBV3-1 (or the pseudogene TRBV3-2) combines with J gene TRBJ1-2, with a tentative D call TRBD1 (6 bases). Germline CDR1 LGHDT, CDR2 YNNKEL (reference sequence). CDR3 size: 12 residues. Trimming removed 5 bases at V and 13 bases at J, with 17 bases between. Written as DNA, the CDR3 is TGTGCCAGCAGCTCCCCGGGAGGGGGAGGCACCTTC. It codes for CASSSPGGGGTF.

CDR3 nucleotides: TGCGCCAGCAGCGTCGGACGACTAGATCCCTCCTACGAGCAGTACTTC. This codes for CASSVGRLDPSYEQYF. The V call is TRBV5-1, the J call TRBJ2-7; the D gene is possibly TRBD2 (6 bases). Germline V gene lookup returns CDR1 SGHRS and CDR2 YFSETQ. The CDR3 consists of 16 residues. V was cut by 4 bases and J by 0 bases, with 17 bases left in between.

The chain couples TRBV27 to TRBJ2-1; 16 nucleotides match TRBD2. The germline V gene has CDR1 MNHEY and CDR2 SMNVEV (reference sequence). This CDR3 region has 17 residues. Losses at the gene ends were 6 bases for V and 5 bases for J; bases not matched to a gene: 7. This CDR3 is CASREGTSGRENNEQFF. The CDR3 bases are TGTGCCAGCAGGGAAGGGACTAGCGGGAGGGAAAACAATGAGCAGTTCTTC.

CDR3 residues: CASSLISWNSSYEQYF. The CDR3 bases are TGTGCCAGCAGCTTAATATCGTGGAACAGTTCCTACGAGCAGTACTTC. This chain connects TRBV7-8 to TRBJ2-7; D remains unclear. Germline assignment: CDR1 SGHVS and CDR2 FQNEAQ. The CDR3 runs to 16 residues. V lost 2 bases and J lost 1, with 15 bases in between.

This clone occurred a few times. The V gene is TRBV19, the J gene TRBJ2-1, with D unresolved. This CDR3 region has 14 residues. The V gene's germline CDR1 is LNHDA and CDR2 SQIVND (reference sequence). The ends were cut back, 4 bases at V and 0 bases at J, with 7 bases in the middle. CDR3 region: CASSNIDSYNEQFF. The CDR3 DNA reads as TGTGCCAGTAGTAACATCGACTCCTACAATGAGCAGTTCTTC.

V gene TRBV6-5 combines with J gene TRBJ2-1, with D perhaps TRBD1 (6 bases). Germline values: CDR1 MNHEY, CDR2 SVGAGI. The CDR3 has 12 residues. V was pared by 6 bases and J by 10 bases, with 13 bases between. Written as DNA, the CDR3 is TGTGCCAGCAGCGACGGGACACGGGAGCAGTTCTTC. Encoded protein: CASSDGTREQFF.

A single count supports this clone. This sequence joins TRBV6-5 and TRBJ1-5; unclear D gene. Germline V gives CDR1 MNHEY, CDR2 SVGAGI. V lost 7 bases and J 3 bases, leaving 10 bases between the germline ends. The CDR3 has 13 amino acids. The CDR3 nucleotides read TGTGCCAGCACCCAAGCTTACAATCAGCCCCAGCATTTT. Encoded protein: CASTQAYNQPQHF.

The V call is TRBV12-3 or TRBV12-4, the J call TRBJ1-2; TRBD1 agrees at 9 bases. The V gene end was trimmed by 6 bases and the J gene end by 8 bases; junction bases not matched to a gene: 7. This CDR3 has 13 amino acids. As DNA, the CDR3 is TGTGCCAGCAGGAAAACAGGGGGCGAGGGCTACACCTTC. Protein product: CASRKTGGEGYTF.

This rearrangement joins TRBV11-2 to TRBJ1-2, with D perhaps TRBD1 (6 bases). Trimming removed 5 bases from V and 4 bases from J, with 14 bases in between. Germline CDR1 and CDR2: SGHAT and FQNNGV. CDR3 length: 14 residues. DNA for the CDR3: TGTGCCAGCAGCACCCAGGGGTACGGCTATGGCTACACCTTC. This encodes CASSTQGYGYGYTF.